The sample holds a few counts of the clone carrying this T cell receptor (beta chain). Its antigen is not known. This sample was taken from a study of STAT3 mutations in large granular lymphocyte leukemia. Study summary: Among longitudinally sequenced T-LGLL patients, roughly half had canonical activating STAT3 mutations detected. Findings and caveats of the study: At least one immunodominant TCR beta clonotype appeared in every T-cell large granular lymphocyte leukemia patient.

Here immunoSEQ multiplex PCR was the method, and the copy in TCRdb shows in-frame clones only, minus some. Among almost 5,500 clones listed, approximately 49% were seen once. The germline gives CDR1 SGHDT, CDR2 YYEEEE. Trimming pared 0 bases from V and 7 bases from J, leaving 7 bases between. The CDR3 has 12 amino acids. This clonotype was obtained from a woman aged 70-85 years with T-cell large granular lymphocyte leukemia. Some clones in this sample may be carry-over from other donors' samples. The chain recombines TRBV5-6 with TRBJ2-5, with D uncertain. Sequencing was carried out using peripheral blood mononuclear cells. In DNA, the CDR3 is TGTGCCAGCAGCTTGGGCCCGGGGACCCAGTACTTC. As protein: CASSLGPGTQYF.